Listed here are 14 T cell receptor beta chains from one sample, sequenced in a study of identifying expanded T cells in peripheral blood. The table came from immunoSEQ multiplex PCR; TCRdb's copy has only in-frame clones and leaves some out. The table lists tens of thousands of clones, about 87% of them singletons. Sequenced input: blood. These receptors were collected from a person aged 18 to 69 in good health.

This chain connects TRBV5-1 to TRBJ2-5, with 7 bases aligning to TRBD2. CDR3 size: 15 residues. Per the germline V gene, CDR1 is SGHRS and CDR2 is YFSETQ. V lost 6 bases and J lost 2; bases outside the gene matches: 10. The DNA of the CDR3 is TGCGCCAGCACCTACCTAGCGGCCGAGCAAGAGACCCAGTACTTC. Residues: CASTYLAAEQETQYF. Full variable domain (outside the CDR3, taken from reference TRBV5-1 and TRBJ2-5): KAGVTQTPRYLIKTRGQQVTLSCSPISGHRSVSWYQQTPGQGLQFLFEYFSETQRNKGNFPGRFSGRQFSNSRSEMNVSTLELGDSALYLCASTYLAAEQETQYFGPGTRLLVL.

This clone was observed once. The genes are TRBV21-1 and TRBJ1-5. TRBV21-1 is a recognized pseudogene. CDR3 length: 15 amino acids. DNA for the CDR3: TGTGCCAGCAGCAAAGGTTCGGCCAGCAATCAGCCCCAGCATTTT. This gives the protein CASSKGSASNQPQHF.

V usage is TRBV5-1 and J usage is TRBJ2-7; D unresolved. V was pared by 4 bases and J by 3 bases, with 11 bases between. The CDR3 length is 13 residues. Germline-derived CDR1 and CDR2 are SGHRS and YFSETQ. Here the CDR3 reads CASSPGRNYEQYF. CDR3 nucleotide sequence: TGCGCCAGCAGCCCAGGACGGAACTACGAGCAGTACTTC.

The rearrangement links TRBV30 to TRBJ1-5; 8 bases line up with TRBD1. This CDR3 is 15 amino acids long. Losses at the gene ends were 4 bases for V and 6 bases for J; bases not matched to a gene: 11. Germline V CDR1 and CDR2: GTSNPN, SVGIG (reference sequence). The CDR3 DNA sequence: TGTGCCTGGAATCATCGTACAGGGGGATTTCAGCCCCAGCATTTT. It is translated as CAWNHRTGGFQPQHF.

CDR3 sequence reads: CASSQEIGKDEQYF. Written as DNA, the CDR3 is TGCGCCAGCAGCCAAGAAATAGGGAAGGACGAGCAGTACTTC. V is TRBV5-1 and J is TRBJ2-7; D remains unclear. V was trimmed by 4 bases and J by 5 bases, leaving 16 bases between them. Germline V gives CDR1 SGHRS, CDR2 YFSETQ. The CDR3 contains 14 residues.

The V gene is TRBV5-4, the J gene TRBJ1-4; D unclear. Trimming shortened V by 0 bases and J by 4 bases, and 7 bases separated the two germline ends. CDR1 and CDR2 (germline): SGHNT, YYREEE (reference sequence). The CDR3 has 14 amino acids. DNA of the CDR3: TGTGCCAGCAGCTTGGGCCAGAGTAATGAAAAACTGTTTTTT. It translates to CASSLGQSNEKLFF.

The CDR3 here is CASSPTIRPGHANTGELFF. CDR3 nucleotides: TGTGCCAGCAGCCCGACCATCCGCCCCGGACATGCGAACACCGGGGAGCTGTTTTTT. The V and J genes are TRBV6-4 and TRBJ2-2; a possible D gene is TRBD1 (5 bases). CDR3 length: 19 residues. V was trimmed by 6 bases and J by 0 bases, leaving 23 bases between them. Germline V gene sequence: CDR1 MRHNA, CDR2 SNTAGT.

The chain joins TRBV7-2 to TRBJ2-7, with TRBD1 identical over 8 bases. The CDR3 is 15 amino acids. Germline CDR1 SGHTA, CDR2 FQGNSA. Trimming at V came to 5 bases and at J to 2 bases, leaving 8 bases not matched to a gene. In nucleotides, the CDR3 is TGTGCCAGCAGCCACGGGGGACAGGCGACCTACGAGCAGTACTTC. This encodes CASSHGGQATYEQYF.

The chain uses TRBV4-3 and TRBJ2-1; 9 bases are a match to TRBD2. The J segment lost 4 bases and the V segment lost 1 base, leaving 8 bases of the junction unmatched. Germline-derived CDR1 and CDR2 are LGHNA and YSLEER. This CDR3 spans 17 amino acids. DNA of the CDR3: TGCGCCAGCAGCCAAGCACACGGGACTAGCACATACAATGAGCAGTTCTTC. Residues: CASSQAHGTSTYNEQFF.

This clone has a single count. The chain carries TRBV6-5 and TRBJ2-4; 9 bases are shared with TRBD1. The trim removed 7 bases at V and 8 bases at J, leaving 12 bases unmatched. Germline lookup yields CDR1 MNHEY and CDR2 SVGAGI. This CDR3 is built from 15 residues. CDR3 loop: CASISRDRGRDIQYF. CDR3 nucleotides: TGTGCCAGCATTTCCCGCGACAGGGGGAGGGACATTCAGTACTTC.

The chain is built from TRBV28 and TRBJ2-1; no reliable D call. V was clipped by 2 bases and J by 1 base, with 12 bases between them. The germline gives CDR1 MDHEN, CDR2 SYDVKM. The CDR3 contains 16 residues. The CDR3 nucleotides are TGTGCCAGCAGTTTACGTCCGGCAGGTTCCTACAATGAGCAGTTCTTC. It encodes CASSLRPAGSYNEQFF.

The chain carries TRBV6-1 and TRBJ1-5; the D is unclear. The CDR3 is made up of 12 amino acids. In germline, CDR1 is MNHNS, CDR2 SASEGT. Trimming left V 1 base short and J 6 bases short, with 4 bases between. CDR3 amino acids: CASSEGGQPQHF. Written as DNA, the CDR3 is TGTGCCAGCAGTGAAGGAGGTCAGCCCCAGCATTTT.

The V and J genes are TRBV29-1 and TRBJ2-7; D remains unclear. CDR1 SQVTM and CDR2 ANQGSEA come from the germline V gene. This CDR3 region has 12 residues. V lost 6 bases to trimming and J lost 0 bases, with 9 bases between them. CDR3 residues: CSVLSSSYEQYF. The CDR3 DNA is TGCAGCGTATTATCGAGCTCCTACGAGCAGTACTTC.

This clone was seen only once. The chain links TRBV10-3 to TRBJ1-4; TRBD1 is a possible D gene (6 bases). The CDR3 loop spans 14 amino acids. The V gene lost 6 bases and the J gene lost 5 bases, with 13 bases spanning the gap. Germline V gene data show CDR1 as ENHRY and CDR2 as SYGVKD. In DNA, the CDR3 is TGTGCCATCAGAGGGGACATGGGGAATGAAAAACTGTTTTTT. This gives the protein CAIRGDMGNEKLFF.